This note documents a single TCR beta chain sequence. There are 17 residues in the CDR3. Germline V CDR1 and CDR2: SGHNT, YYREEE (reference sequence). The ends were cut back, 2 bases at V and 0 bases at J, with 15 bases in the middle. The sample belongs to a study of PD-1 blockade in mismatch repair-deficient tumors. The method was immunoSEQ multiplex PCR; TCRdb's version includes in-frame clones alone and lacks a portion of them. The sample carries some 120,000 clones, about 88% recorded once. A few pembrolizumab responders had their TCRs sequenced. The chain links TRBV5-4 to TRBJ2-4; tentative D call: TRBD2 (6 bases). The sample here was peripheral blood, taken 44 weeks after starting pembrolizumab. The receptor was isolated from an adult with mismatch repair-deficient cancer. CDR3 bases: TGTGCCAGCAGCTTCGTCGCGGGGCCCTTAGCCAAAAACATTCAGTACTTC. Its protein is CASSFVAGPLAKNIQYF.